This entry describes one T cell receptor (beta chain). Regarding treatment: preoperative locoregional IRX-2 cytokine immunotherapy. Preoperative locoregional IRX-2 cytokine immunotherapy was tested in the phase Ib source study. This specimen belongs to a study of preoperative IRX-2 immunotherapy in early breast cancer. Germline loops: CDR1 SGHDT, CDR2 YYEEEE. CDR3 length equals 15 residues. V was shortened by 1 base and J by 0 bases, with 5 bases between the two germline ends. The table came from immunoSEQ multiplex PCR; TCRdb's copy has only in-frame clones and leaves some out. The table lists 55,000 to 70,000 clones, roughly 94% of them singletons, with under 2% in the top ten.

The sample was taken from a patient treated with IRX-2 immunotherapy. This TCR derives from a human donor with breast cancer. The chain carries TRBV5-6 and TRBJ2-6; D uncertain. CDR3 sequence: CASSLPGSGANVLTF. The CDR3 nucleotides are TGTGCCAGCAGCTTGCCGGGCTCTGGGGCCAACGTCCTGACTTTC.